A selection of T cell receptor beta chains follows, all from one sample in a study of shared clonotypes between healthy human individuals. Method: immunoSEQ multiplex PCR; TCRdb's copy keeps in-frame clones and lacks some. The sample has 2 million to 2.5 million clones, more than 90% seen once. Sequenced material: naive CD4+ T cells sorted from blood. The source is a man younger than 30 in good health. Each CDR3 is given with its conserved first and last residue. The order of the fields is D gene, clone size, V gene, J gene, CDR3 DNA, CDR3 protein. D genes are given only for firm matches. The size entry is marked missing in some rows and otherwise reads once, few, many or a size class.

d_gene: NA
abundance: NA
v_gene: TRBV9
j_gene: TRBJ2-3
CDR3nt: TGTGCCAGCAGCGTAGCTCCGGCTAGCACAGATACGCAGTATTTT
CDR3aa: CASSVAPASTDTQYF

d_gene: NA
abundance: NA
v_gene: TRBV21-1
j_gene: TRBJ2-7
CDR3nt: TGTGCCAGCACGGACCGATCCTACGAGCAGTACTTC
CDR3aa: CASTDRSYEQYF

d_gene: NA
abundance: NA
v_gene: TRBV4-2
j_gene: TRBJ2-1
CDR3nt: TGTGCCAGCAGCCAAGAATCGGTGCGGGGCAAGCAGTTCTTC
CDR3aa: CASSQESVRGKQFF

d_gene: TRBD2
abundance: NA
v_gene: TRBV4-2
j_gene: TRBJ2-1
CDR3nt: TGTGCCAGCAGCCAAGTTGGAGCGGGGAGCCTAGAGCAGTTCTTC
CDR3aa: CASSQVGAGSLEQFF

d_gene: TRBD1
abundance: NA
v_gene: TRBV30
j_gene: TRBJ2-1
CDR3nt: TGTGCCTGCCGGGACAGGGCTTACAATGAGCAGTTCTTC
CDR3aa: CACRDRAYNEQFF

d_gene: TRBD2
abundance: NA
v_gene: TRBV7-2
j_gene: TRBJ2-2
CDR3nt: TGTGCCAGCAGCTTAGCGCCGGGACTAGCGGGAGGCTACACCGGGGAGCTGTTTTTT
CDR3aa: CASSLAPGLAGGYTGELFF

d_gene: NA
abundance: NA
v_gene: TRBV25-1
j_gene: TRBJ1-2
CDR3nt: TGTGCCAGTCAGCCTGGGACACACTATGGCTACACCTTC
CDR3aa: CASQPGTHYGYTF

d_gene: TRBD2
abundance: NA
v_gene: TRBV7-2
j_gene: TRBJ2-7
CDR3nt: TGTGCCAGCAGCAGACTAGCGGGGAGCTCCTACGAGCAGTACTTC
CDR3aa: CASSRLAGSSYEQYF

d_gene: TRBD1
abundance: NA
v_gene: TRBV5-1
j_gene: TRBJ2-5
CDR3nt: TGCGCCAGCAGCTTGGACCCCGGGACAGGGACTGAGACCCAGTACTTC
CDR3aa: CASSLDPGTGTETQYF

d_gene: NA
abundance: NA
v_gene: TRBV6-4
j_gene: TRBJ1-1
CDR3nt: TGTGCCAGCAGGTCTTTTCGAGGGTCCACTGAAGCTTTCTTT
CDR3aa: CASRSFRGSTEAFF

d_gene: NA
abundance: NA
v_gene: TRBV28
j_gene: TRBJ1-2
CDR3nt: TGTGCCAGCAGTTTACGGGGCCTGGGCTATGGCTACACCTTC
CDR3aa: CASSLRGLGYGYTF

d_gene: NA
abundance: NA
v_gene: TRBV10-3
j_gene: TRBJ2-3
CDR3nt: TGTGCCATCAGTGAGGCCCGAGTTGTAGGGGACGCTAGCACAGATACGCAGTATTTT
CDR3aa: CAISEARVVGDASTDTQYF

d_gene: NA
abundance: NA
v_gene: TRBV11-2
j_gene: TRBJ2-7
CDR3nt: TGTGCCAGCTCGGGGGCTGGGGGCTACGAGCAGTACTTC
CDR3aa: CASSGAGGYEQYF

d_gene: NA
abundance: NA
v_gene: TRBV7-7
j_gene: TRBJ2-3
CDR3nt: TGTGCTAGCAGCTTGGGCCGGGAAGATACGCAGTATTTT
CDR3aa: CASSLGREDTQYF

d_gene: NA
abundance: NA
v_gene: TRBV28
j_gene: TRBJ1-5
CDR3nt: TGTGCCAGCATTCAGGGACTCCAGCCCCAGCATTTT
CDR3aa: CASIQGLQPQHF

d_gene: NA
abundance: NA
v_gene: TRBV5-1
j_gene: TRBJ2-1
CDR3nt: TGCGCCAGCAGACCGGCGTCCAATGAGCAGTTCTTC
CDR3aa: CASRPASNEQFF

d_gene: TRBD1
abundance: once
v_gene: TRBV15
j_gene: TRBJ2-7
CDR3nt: TGTGCCACCAGCAGTCTCCGGACAGGGAGCGAGCAGTACTTC
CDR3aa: CATSSLRTGSEQYF

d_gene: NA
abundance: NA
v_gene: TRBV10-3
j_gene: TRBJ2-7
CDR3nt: TGTGCCATCAGTGAGTCTTTCGGACCAACCTACGAGCAGTACTTC
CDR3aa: CAISESFGPTYEQYF

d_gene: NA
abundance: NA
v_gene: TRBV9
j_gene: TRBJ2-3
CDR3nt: TGTGCCAGCAGCGTAGGGCAGCCTAACACAGATACGCAGTATTTT
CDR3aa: CASSVGQPNTDTQYF

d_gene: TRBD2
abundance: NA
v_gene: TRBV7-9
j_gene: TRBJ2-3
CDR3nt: TGTGCCAGCGAAGCGGGGATTAGCACAGATACGCAGTATTTT
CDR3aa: CASEAGISTDTQYF

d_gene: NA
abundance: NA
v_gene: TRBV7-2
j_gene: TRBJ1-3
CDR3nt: TGTGCCAGCAGCCCTGGGACTTACTCTGGAAACACCATATATTTT
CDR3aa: CASSPGTYSGNTIYF

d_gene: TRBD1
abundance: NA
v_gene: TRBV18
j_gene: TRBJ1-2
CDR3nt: TGTGCCAGCTCACGGGACAGGGTCTATGGCTACACCTTC
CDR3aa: CASSRDRVYGYTF